This is a list of T cell receptor beta chains from one sample in a study of T cell repertoires in cytomegalovirus infection. For these receptors, no antigen is known. Each CDR3 protein is one row after TCRdb ran MiXCR on the reads. Among 370,000 or so distinct CDR3 sequences, about 35% were seen once, and the ten largest hold 13%. The material was cultured PBMCs, obtained from culture after CMV antigen stimulation. Source of these receptors: a human donor in good health (CMV status not recorded). Some clones in this sample may be carry-over from other donors' samples. The CDR3 runs from the conserved cysteine through the conserved F or W. The D gene is left open where the match is weak. Size tells how often a clone was seen (once, few, many) or the class of an expanded clone, and some rows leave it out.

>TRBJ2-3|TRBV7-2|-|many
TGTGCCAGCAGTTACGACAGGAGCACAGATACGCAGTATTTT
CASSYDRSTDTQYF
>TRBJ1-3|TRBV12-3/TRBV12-4|-|-
TGTGCCAGCAGCCCCGCCGGAGGAGGAAACACCATATATTTT
CASSPAGGGNTIYF
>TRBJ2-1|TRBV27|-|-
TGTGCCAGCAGTTTTCATGACCTAGTAGGATCCTACAATGAGCAGTTCTTC
CASSFHDLVGSYNEQFF
>TRBJ1-2|TRBV10-2|-|-
TGCGCCAGCAGTGAAAGAGGGATACCCAACTATGGCTACACCTTC
CASSERGIPNYGYTF
>TRBJ2-5|TRBV4-1|-|-
TGCGCCAGCAGCAGGGGGGACGAAGAGACCCAGTACTTC
CASSRGDEETQYF
>TRBJ1-5|TRBV19|TRBD1|many
TGTGCCAGTAGTCCGGGACAGGGGGCTTCGAGCAATCAGCCCCAGCATTTT
CASSPGQGASSNQPQHF
>TRBJ2-2|TRBV19|-|-
TGTGCCAGTAGTATGCCCAGGCGAACCGGGGAGCTGTTTTTT
CASSMPRRTGELFF
>TRBJ2-1|TRBV20-1|TRBD2|many
TGCAGTGCTAGGCCTACTAGCGATTCCTACAATGAGCAGTTCTTC
CSARPTSDSYNEQFF
>TRBJ2-7|TRBV29-1|TRBD1|few
TGCAGCGTGTCATGGATACAGGGGACCAACGAGCAGTACTTC
CSVSWIQGTNEQYF
>TRBJ2-5|TRBV7-3|TRBD1|many
TGTGCCAGCAGTTTTCTCGGACAGGCCGGAGAGACCCAGTACTTC
CASSFLGQAGETQYF
>TRBJ2-2|TRBV7-6|TRBD2|few
TGTGCCAGCAGCTTAGTGGAACAGCGGGAGGACAACACCGGGGAGCTGTTTTTT
CASSLVEQREDNTGELFF
>TRBJ2-2|TRBV29-1|TRBD2|-
TGCAGCGTCCGACTAGCGGGAACCGGGGAGCTGTTTTTT
CSVRLAGTGELFF
>TRBJ2-1|TRBV5-4|-|-
TGTGCCAGCAGCTTAGACCAGAGCTCCTACAATGAGCAGTTCTTC
CASSLDQSSYNEQFF
>TRBJ2-3|TRBV6-1|-|-
TGTGCCAGCAGTGAAAACCAAGCAGATACGCAGTATTTT
CASSENQADTQYF
>TRBJ1-5|TRBV12-3/TRBV12-4|TRBD1|-
TGTGCCAGCAGGAGACAGGGCAACTATCAGCCCCAGCATTTT
CASRRQGNYQPQHF
>TRBJ1-4|TRBV6-2/TRBV6-3|-|-
TGTGCCAGCAGTTACCAGGGCAGGGCGAGTGAAAAACTGTTTTTT
CASSYQGRASEKLFF
>TRBJ1-4|TRBV20-1|-|-
TGCAGTGCTAGAGGGGGGGCAGATCGGGATGAAAAACTGTTTTTT
CSARGGADRDEKLFF
>TRBJ2-7|TRBV6-2/TRBV6-3|-|-
TGTGCCAGCAACCAACGGGTTGGCGCTTCCTACGAGCAGTACTTC
CASNQRVGASYEQYF
>TRBJ2-7|TRBV7-8|TRBD2|few
TGTGCCAGCAGCTTGGGGAGGGCAGCGGGCCCCTACGAGCAGTACTTC
CASSLGRAAGPYEQYF
>TRBJ1-1|TRBV28|TRBD1|few
TGTGCCTCAGGGGGATACACTGAAGCTTTCTTT
CASGGYTEAFF
>TRBJ2-2|TRBV6-2/TRBV6-3|TRBD2|-
TGTGCCAGCAGTTACAGCCTAGCGGGACATGTCGGGGAGCTGTTTTTT
CASSYSLAGHVGELFF
>TRBJ1-3|TRBV5-1|-|few
TGCGCCAGCAGCTTGGGACAGAGCAGCTCTGGAAACACCATATATTTT
CASSLGQSSSGNTIYF